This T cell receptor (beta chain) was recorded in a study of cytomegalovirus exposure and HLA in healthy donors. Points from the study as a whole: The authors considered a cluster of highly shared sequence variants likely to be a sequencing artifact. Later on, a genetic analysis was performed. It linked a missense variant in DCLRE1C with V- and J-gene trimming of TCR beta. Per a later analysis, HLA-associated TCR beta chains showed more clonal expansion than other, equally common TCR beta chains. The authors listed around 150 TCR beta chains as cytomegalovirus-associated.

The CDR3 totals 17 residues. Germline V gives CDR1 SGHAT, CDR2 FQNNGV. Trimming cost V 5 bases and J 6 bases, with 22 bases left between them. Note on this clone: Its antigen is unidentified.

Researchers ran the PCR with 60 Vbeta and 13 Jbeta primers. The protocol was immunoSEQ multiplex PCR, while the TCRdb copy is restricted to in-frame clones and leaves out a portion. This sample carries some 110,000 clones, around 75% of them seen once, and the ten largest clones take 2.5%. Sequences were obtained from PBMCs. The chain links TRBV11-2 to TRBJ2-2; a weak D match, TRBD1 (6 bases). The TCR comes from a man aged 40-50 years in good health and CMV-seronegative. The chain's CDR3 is CASSTLTGTFRAGELFF. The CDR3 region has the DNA TGTGCCAGCAGCACTCTTACCGGGACATTCAGGGCCGGGGAGCTGTTTTTT.